This T cell receptor beta chain emerged from a study of T cell responses to AZD1222 COVID-19 vaccine. The study's findings and limits: Unmutated regions of variants are reportedly targeted by nearly half of spike-specific TCRs.

Sequenced by immunoSEQ multiplex PCR; TCRdb stores in-frame clones only, minus some. The sample has around 150,000 clones; around 90% are singletons. In germline, CDR1 is SGHTA, CDR2 FQGNSA. The CDR3 runs 15 residues. V gave up 3 bases and J gave up 4 bases, with 13 bases separating them. Note on this clone: Its antigen is still unknown.

Specimen: peripheral blood, collected on day 0 of AZD1222 vaccination. This clonotype originated in an adult in good health. This rearrangement joins TRBV7-2 to TRBJ2-1, with D tentatively TRBD2 (5 bases). CDR3 loop: CASSFGLSPYNEQFF. The CDR3, as DNA: TGTGCCAGCAGCTTCGGACTGTCCCCTTACAATGAGCAGTTCTTC.